The 6 T cell receptor beta chains below all came from one sample that was sequenced in a study. TCRdb redid the calling of the RT-PCR reads with MiXCR, one entry per CDR3 protein. The top ten clones hold 3.6% of a sample with hundreds of thousands of distinct CDR3 sequences, 11% to 15% of them seen once. The specimen sequenced was memory CD4+ T cells from blood. Receptors originate from a female donor in good health, serving as a healthy control.

This clonotype has only a few counts. The chain combines TRBV5-1 with TRBJ2-7; 9 bases line up with TRBD1. Losses at the gene ends were 2 bases for V and 6 bases for J; bases not matched to a gene: 15. The germline V gene encodes CDR1 SGHRS and CDR2 YFSETQ. This CDR3 has 17 amino acids. The CDR3 coding sequence is TGCGCCAGCAGCTTACAACCACAGGGGGCTCCGGGTGGCGAGCAGTACTTC. It yields the protein CASSLQPQGAPGGEQYF.

This clonotype was detected a few times. The V gene is TRBV12-3 or TRBV12-4, the J gene TRBJ2-7, with D possibly being TRBD1 (5 bases). There are 14 residues in the CDR3. V was trimmed by 6 bases and J by 1 base, leaving 13 bases between them. The CDR3 region is CASRDTGGSYEQYF. The DNA for the CDR3 is TGTGCCAGCAGGGACACGGGTGGGTCCTACGAGCAGTACTTC.

This clonotype was seen a handful of times. The CDR3 is CASSREGGAYEAFF. The CDR3 nucleotides read TGCGCCAGCAGTCGCGAGGGAGGGGCGTATGAAGCTTTCTTT. The chain employs TRBV5-1 and TRBJ1-1; D may be TRBD1 (5 bases). The CDR3 consists of 14 residues. Germline V lookup: CDR1 SGHRS, CDR2 YFSETQ. The germline V and J ends were trimmed by 5 bases and 7 bases, with 18 bases remaining between them.

The rearrangement links TRBV27 to TRBJ2-1; 7 bases fit TRBD2. This CDR3 is 14 amino acids long. Germline V CDR1 and CDR2: MNHEY, SMNVEV (reference sequence). V dropped 6 bases and J dropped 9; count of bases not matched to a gene: 11. The CDR3 protein is CASSEGRGEGEQFF. DNA for the CDR3: TGTGCCAGCAGCGAAGGACGGGGGGAGGGTGAGCAGTTCTTC.

This clonotype was counted between two and nine times. The V call is TRBV7-3, the J call TRBJ2-2; TRBD2 matches 8 bases. After removal of 5 bases from V and 3 bases from J, the junction contained 5 bases not matched to a gene. Per germline, CDR1 SGHTA and CDR2 FQGTGA. The length of the CDR3 is 15 residues. CDR3 DNA: TGTGCCAGCAGCCCCCACGGGAGGGACACCGGGGAGCTGTTTTTT. It translates to CASSPHGRDTGELFF.

V gene TRBV3-1 combines with J gene TRBJ2-7; D is unresolved. The germline gives CDR1 LGHDT, CDR2 YNNKEL (reference sequence). Between the trimmed V and J ends, which lost 1 base and 0 bases, there was a span of 10 bases. The CDR3 runs 15 residues. CDR3 bases: TGTGCCAGCAGCCAAGGAGGAGACCTCTCCTACGAGCAGTACTTC. It is translated as CASSQGGDLSYEQYF.